A selection of T cell receptor beta chains follows, all from one sample in a study of human T cells and chemical hapten exposure. TCRdb reprocessed the RACE reads with MiXCR, giving one entry per CDR3 protein. Of about 160,000 distinct CDR3 sequences listed, 28% are singletons. This specimen was whole blood, taken in connection with sensitization to the hapten diphenylcyclopropenone (DPC). Receptor source: a woman aged 18-35 years with alopecia areata. Some clones in this sample may be carry-over from other donors' samples. Both conserved end residues are part of each CDR3. Fields, in order: clone size, V gene, D gene, J gene, CDR3 protein, CDR3 DNA. The D gene is left open where the match is weak. Size is stated for part of the rows, as once, few or many counts, or as a class when the clone is expanded.

NA	TRBV15	TRBD1	TRBJ1-6	CATSRARDRSSPLHF	TGTGCCACCAGCAGAGCCCGGGACAGGAGTTCACCCCTCCACTTT
NA	TRBV5-4	NA	TRBJ2-5	CASSLVREQETQYF	TGTGCCAGCAGCTTGGTGCGGGAACAAGAGACCCAGTACTTC
NA	TRBV20-1	NA	TRBJ1-6	CSARLVGWGKESPLHF	TGCAGTGCTAGGTTGGTCGGCTGGGGAAAGGAATCACCCCTCCACTTT
once	TRBV20-1	NA	TRBJ2-1	CSAREAVYEQFF	TGCAGTGCTAGAGAAGCGGTCTATGAGCAGTTCTTC
once	TRBV6-2/TRBV6-3	TRBD1	TRBJ2-5	CASRRTLDRVETQYF	TGTGCCAGCAGACGGACCCTGGACAGGGTAGAGACCCAGTACTTC
many	TRBV9	TRBD2	TRBJ2-1	CASSVVQTSPQGEQFF	TGTGCCAGCAGCGTAGTCCAGACTAGCCCCCAAGGGGAGCAGTTCTTC
few	TRBV29-1	NA	TRBJ2-3	CSVGISSTDTQYF	TGCAGCGTGGGTATTTCTAGCACAGATACGCAGTATTTT
few	TRBV29-1	TRBD1	TRBJ1-1	CSVDRGRAAFF	TGCAGCGTTGACAGGGGGCGGGCAGCTTTCTTT
NA	TRBV29-1	TRBD1	TRBJ2-5	CSVEYRGLETQYF	TGCAGCGTCGAATACAGGGGGCTTGAGACCCAGTACTTC
few	TRBV18	TRBD2	TRBJ2-1	CASSPSGSFPKSYNEQFF	TGTGCCAGCTCCCCCAGCGGGAGTTTCCCCAAGTCCTACAATGAGCAGTTCTTC
NA	TRBV6-6	NA	TRBJ1-1	CASRLGMNTEAFF	TGTGCCAGCAGGTTGGGGATGAACACTGAAGCTTTCTTT
few	TRBV6-2/TRBV6-3	NA	TRBJ2-7	CASSYISHGRISYEQYF	TGTGCCAGCAGTTACATATCCCACGGACGAATCTCCTACGAGCAGTACTTC
few	TRBV4-1	TRBD2	TRBJ2-7	CASSVIAGGSYEQYF	TGCGCCAGCAGCGTCATAGCGGGAGGCTCCTACGAGCAGTACTTC
few	TRBV6-5	NA	TRBJ2-7	CASSPLGGPRKYEQYF	TGTGCCAGCAGTCCTCTGGGAGGCCCTCGCAAATACGAGCAGTACTTC
few	TRBV29-1	NA	TRBJ2-7	CSVADNYEQYF	TGCAGCGTTGCTGACAACTACGAGCAGTACTTC
few	TRBV5-1	NA	TRBJ2-6	CASSLKELGSGANVLTF	TGCGCCAGCAGCTTGAAGGAATTGGGGTCTGGGGCCAACGTCCTGACTTTC
NA	TRBV4-2	TRBD1	TRBJ1-2	CASSHTGTDSNYGYTF	TGTGCCAGCAGCCACACCGGGACAGATTCTAACTATGGCTACACCTTC
few	TRBV20-1	TRBD1	TRBJ2-7	CSARVTLDRIYHEQYF	TGCAGTGCTAGAGTGACGTTGGACAGGATCTACCACGAGCAGTACTTC
NA	TRBV9	NA	TRBJ1-2	CASSEGDRNLGYTF	TGTGCCAGCAGCGAGGGGGACCGGAATTTGGGCTACACCTTC
NA	TRBV4-1	NA	TRBJ1-1	CASSQTPRAEAFF	TGCGCCAGCAGCCAAACACCCAGGGCTGAAGCTTTCTTT
NA	TRBV10-3	NA	TRBJ2-1	CAISEPGRGINNEQFF	TGTGCCATCAGTGAGCCGGGGAGAGGGATAAACAATGAGCAGTTCTTC
many	TRBV20-1	TRBD2	TRBJ2-7	CSASSGLAGYEQYF	TGCAGTGCTAGTTCGGGACTAGCGGGTTACGAGCAGTACTTC
few	TRBV4-3	TRBD1	TRBJ2-7	CASSQERTGAYEQYF	TGCGCCAGCAGCCAAGAACGGACAGGGGCCTACGAGCAGTACTTC
few	TRBV7-3	NA	TRBJ2-1	CASSPQGGYNEQFF	TGTGCCAGCAGCCCACAGGGAGGCTACAATGAGCAGTTCTTC
few	TRBV10-3	TRBD2	TRBJ2-1	CAIGVTSGSSYNEQFF	TGTGCCATCGGGGTGACTAGCGGGAGCTCCTACAATGAGCAGTTCTTC
many	TRBV6-5	NA	TRBJ1-3	CASSYSGRSPGNTIYF	TGTGCCAGCAGTTACTCGGGGCGAAGTCCTGGAAACACCATATATTTT
NA	TRBV4-2	TRBD1	TRBJ1-1	CASSQVEQGVGKAFF	TGTGCCAGCAGCCAAGTGGAACAGGGGGTCGGGAAAGCTTTCTTT
NA	TRBV4-3	NA	TRBJ2-2	CASSQGPGGDTGELFF	TGCGCCAGCAGCCAAGGACCTGGCGGCGACACCGGGGAGCTGTTTTTT
few	TRBV10-3	NA	TRBJ2-2	CAISGNTGELFF	TGTGCCATCAGTGGTAACACCGGGGAGCTGTTTTTT
NA	TRBV28	TRBD1	TRBJ1-3	CASSFQGAGNTIYF	TGTGCCAGCAGTTTTCAGGGGGCTGGAAACACCATATATTTT
few	TRBV4-1	NA	TRBJ2-7	CASSQGDSSYEQYF	TGCGCCAGCAGCCAAGGTGACAGCTCCTACGAGCAGTACTTC
NA	TRBV15	TRBD2	TRBJ2-3	CATSRGPGPRLAGGHTDTQYF	TGTGCCACCAGCAGAGGCCCGGGCCCGCGGCTAGCGGGAGGCCACACAGATACGCAGTATTTT
NA	TRBV7-9	NA	TRBJ2-7	CASSLAQGKDEQYF	TGTGCCAGCAGCTTAGCGCAGGGGAAGGACGAGCAGTACTTC
NA	TRBV11-2	NA	TRBJ1-1	CASSHTSEAFF	TGTGCCAGCAGCCATACGTCAGAGGCTTTCTTT
NA	TRBV2	NA	TRBJ2-2	CASRDGGTGELFF	TGTGCCAGCAGAGACGGGGGCACCGGGGAGCTGTTTTTT
NA	TRBV5-1	NA	TRBJ2-1	CASSLGDRYKAEQFF	TGCGCCAGCAGCTTGGGGGACCGATACAAAGCGGAGCAGTTCTTC
NA	TRBV5-1	NA	TRBJ2-7	CASSSSGQHSYEQYF	TGCGCCAGCAGCTCGTCGGGACAACACTCCTACGAGCAGTACTTC
few	TRBV29-1	NA	TRBJ2-1	CSVEYVYNEQFF	TGCAGCGTTGAGTATGTTTACAATGAGCAGTTCTTC
NA	TRBV29-1	NA	TRBJ2-7	CSVEELTDEQYF	TGCAGCGTTGAGGAGCTCACCGACGAGCAGTACTTC
NA	TRBV4-1	NA	TRBJ2-7	CASSQDHSKGTTYEQYF	TGCGCCAGCAGCCAAGATCATTCCAAGGGGACAACCTACGAGCAGTACTTC
few	TRBV12-3/TRBV12-4	NA	TRBJ1-2	CASSTLAGEGYTF	TGTGCCAGCAGTACCCTCGCAGGGGAGGGCTACACCTTC
NA	TRBV7-2	NA	TRBJ2-4	CASSLDTGFSSSGIQYF	TGTGCCAGCAGCTTGGATACAGGGTTTTCCAGCTCGGGCATTCAGTACTTC
NA	TRBV3-1	NA	TRBJ1-2	CASSQDWTDYGYTF	TGTGCCAGCAGCCAAGATTGGACAGACTATGGCTACACCTTC
NA	TRBV6-1	TRBD2	TRBJ2-7	CASSEGLAGSYEQYF	TGTGCCAGCAGTGAAGGATTAGCGGGTTCCTACGAGCAGTACTTC
NA	TRBV27	TRBD1	TRBJ2-7	CASSSYRGYYYEQYF	TGTGCCAGCAGTTCATACAGGGGCTACTACTACGAGCAGTACTTC
few	TRBV25-1	NA	TRBJ2-7	CASSEVDSGTYEQYF	TGTGCCAGCAGTGAAGTCGATAGCGGTACCTACGAGCAGTACTTC
NA	TRBV7-6	TRBD1	TRBJ1-1	CASSLEGARFTEAFF	TGTGCCAGCAGCTTAGAGGGGGCAAGGTTCACTGAAGCTTTCTTT